The 32 T cell receptor beta chains reported below all come from one sample, sequenced in a study of blood T cell repertoires in COVID-19. Using immunoSEQ multiplex PCR, the repertoire was profiled, and TCRdb retains in-frame clones only, with some absent. Among some 57,000 clones listed, 90% were seen once. The specimen sequenced was peripheral blood. The receptors shown here come from a man between 60 and 70 years old with active COVID-19.

This clone appeared once. The V gene is TRBV5-1, the J gene TRBJ2-1; 7 bases agree with TRBD2. CDR1 and CDR2 (germline): SGHRS, YFSETQ. J gave up 10 bases and V 0 bases, and 10 bases lay outside the gene matches. This CDR3 spans 15 amino acids. CDR3 amino acids: CASSLGGTTGEEQFF. For the CDR3, the DNA is TGCGCCAGCAGCTTGGGCGGGACTACCGGGGAGGAGCAGTTCTTC.

V gene TRBV7-9 combines with J gene TRBJ2-7; D remains unclear. Germline-derived CDR1 and CDR2 are SEHNR and FQNEAQ (reference sequence). The CDR3 is 12 residues long. Trimming removed 4 bases at V and 7 bases at J, with 11 bases between. CDR3: CASSSGVGEQYF. CDR3 DNA: TGTGCCAGCAGCTCCGGCGTCGGGGAGCAGTACTTC.

The rearrangement joins TRBV6-2 or TRBV6-3 to TRBJ2-2; D is unresolved. The CDR3 spans 12 residues. Germline loops: CDR1 MNHEY, CDR2 SVGEGT. Trimming took 6 bases from V and 7 from J, leaving 9 bases between them. CDR3 DNA sequence: TGTGCCAGCAGCCCACTTGGCGGGGAGCTGTTTTTT. It yields the protein CASSPLGGELFF.

In its sample, this clone was seen once. The V gene is TRBV10-3, the J gene TRBJ2-2; 8 bases fit TRBD1. Germline assignment: CDR1 ENHRY and CDR2 SYGVKD. With 0 bases clipped from V and 0 bases from J, the junction kept 9 bases outside the gene matches. There are 19 residues in the CDR3. The CDR3 DNA sequence: TGTGCCATCAGTGAGTCGATTTACAGGGGGATATCGAACACCGGGGAGCTGTTTTTT. Residues: CAISESIYRGISNTGELFF.

The chain employs TRBV11-1 and TRBJ1-6, with 7 bases fitting TRBD1. In germline, CDR1 is SGHAT, CDR2 FQDESV (reference sequence). The CDR3 covers 15 residues. The J segment lost 9 bases and the V segment lost 2 bases, leaving 7 bases of the junction unmatched. The CDR3, as DNA: TGTGCCAGCAGCTTATCGACAGGGCCACGTTCACCCCTCCACTTT. This translates into CASSLSTGPRSPLHF.

The rearrangement links TRBV4-2 to TRBJ2-3, with D possibly matching TRBD1 (6 bases). Germline lookup yields CDR1 LGHNA and CDR2 YNFKEQ. CDR3 length: 14 residues. V was shortened by 8 bases and J by 4 bases, with 16 bases between the two germline ends. The CDR3 loop is CASSSGRGADTQYF. CDR3 nucleotide sequence: TGTGCCAGCTCCTCGGGCAGGGGCGCAGATACGCAGTATTTT.

The V call is TRBV6-5, the J call TRBJ2-1, with TRBD1 matching 8 bases. J lost 4 bases, V lost 6 bases, and 5 bases had no gene match. Germline V gene data show CDR1 as MNHEY and CDR2 as SVGAGI. The CDR3 covers 14 residues. The CDR3 nucleotides are TGTGCCAGCAGGGGGGACAGGACTTACAATGAGCAGTTCTTC. It encodes CASRGDRTYNEQFF.

The chain carries TRBV24-1 and TRBJ2-4, with D unclear. Trimming stripped 9 bases from V and 5 bases from J, with 10 bases between. Germline CDR1 and CDR2: KGHDR and SFDVKD. CDR3 size: 12 residues. The CDR3 sequence is CATSAGENIQYF. The CDR3 DNA is TGTGCCACCTCCGCAGGTGAAAACATTCAGTACTTC.

The gene calls are TRBV7-2 and TRBJ1-1; D perhaps matches TRBD1 (5 bases). Trimming stripped 7 bases from V and 1 base from J, with 10 bases between. CDR3 length: 13 amino acids. Germline loops: CDR1 SGHTA, CDR2 FQGNSA. The CDR3 nucleotides are TGTGCCAGCAACAAGCAGGGGAACACTGAAGCTTTCTTT. It codes for CASNKQGNTEAFF.

This clone was seen a single time. J is TRBJ1-1 and V is TRBV21-1; no check of the table's D call, TRBD1, against the DNA was made. TRBV21-1 constitutes a pseudogene. The CDR3 runs to 13 residues. As DNA, the CDR3 is TGTGCCAGCAGAAGGGGGCAGGGGACTGAAGCTTTCTTT. Its protein product is CASRRGQGTEAFF.

V and J are TRBV20-1 and TRBJ2-4; D perhaps matches TRBD2 (5 bases). Germline V lookup: CDR1 DFQATT, CDR2 SNEGSKA (reference sequence). This CDR3 has 16 residues. Trimming removed 3 bases at V and 3 bases at J, with 18 bases between. As DNA, the CDR3 is TGCAGTGCTAGTAGTGTTATGCTTGGAGGCAAAAACATTCAGTACTTC. Protein sequence: CSASSVMLGGKNIQYF.

This chain uses TRBV7-9 with TRBJ1-2; D is uncertain. Germline-derived CDR1 and CDR2 are SEHNR and FQNEAQ (reference sequence). The V gene lost 3 bases and the J gene lost 2 bases, with 7 bases spanning the gap. The CDR3 has 13 amino acids. For the CDR3, the DNA is TGTGCCAGCAGCTTGGTCGGGAACTATGGCTACACCTTC. Its protein is CASSLVGNYGYTF.

This sequence joins TRBV10-2 and TRBJ2-7, with TRBD1 matching over 10 bases. Germline CDR1 is WSHSY and CDR2 is SAAADI. The CDR3 loop spans 15 amino acids. Trimming took 5 bases from V and 6 from J; bases not matched to a gene: 10. CDR3 sequence: CASSFRPGQGSEQYF. In DNA form, the CDR3 reads TGCGCCAGCAGTTTCCGACCGGGACAGGGGAGCGAGCAGTACTTC.

This clone was counted once. The chain couples TRBV21-1 to TRBJ1-5; the D call TRBD1 from the table was never checked on the DNA. TRBV21-1 is a documented pseudogene. The CDR3 sequence is 15 residues long. The CDR3 is CASSKGRQYGGPQHF. The CDR3 bases are TGTGCCAGCAGCAAAGGGAGACAGTATGGTGGGCCCCAGCATTTT.

The rearrangement links TRBV12-3 or TRBV12-4 to TRBJ2-7; D ambiguous. The CDR3 is made up of 12 amino acids. Trimming shortened V by 2 bases and J by 4 bases, and 6 bases separated the two germline ends. The CDR3 spells CASSLSVYEQYF. In DNA form, the CDR3 reads TGTGCCAGCAGTTTAAGCGTGTACGAGCAGTACTTC.

The chain links TRBV4-1 to TRBJ2-7; TRBD1 is a possible D gene (6 bases). The V gene lost 0 bases and the J gene lost 4 bases, with 19 bases spanning the gap. Germline V gene lookup returns CDR1 MGHRA and CDR2 YSYEKL. The CDR3 is made up of 17 amino acids. CDR3 bases: TGCGCCAGCAGCCAAGAAATATCCTGGGCAGGGGAGTACGAGCAGTACTTC. Translating gives CASSQEISWAGEYEQYF.

This chain connects TRBV28 to TRBJ2-5; D gene ambiguous. The CDR3 runs to 11 residues. From germline, CDR1 is MDHEN and CDR2 SYDVKM. Trimming pared 8 bases from V and 9 bases from J, leaving 13 bases between. The CDR3 loop is CASSDRLAQYF. Here the CDR3 DNA reads TGTGCCAGCTCAGACCGACTGGCCCAGTACTTC.

The J gene is TRBJ2-5, the V gene TRBV3-1 (or the pseudogene TRBV3-2), with 9 positions matching TRBD2. The CDR3 spans 14 residues. With V trimmed by 4 bases and J by 4 bases, 4 bases remained unmatched. Germline V gene sequence: CDR1 LGHDT, CDR2 YNNKEL (reference sequence). The CDR3 bases are TGTGCCAGCAGCCGCGGGAGGGCCATAGAGACCCAGTACTTC. Protein sequence: CASSRGRAIETQYF.

The rearrangement uses TRBV15 and TRBJ1-1, with a tentative D call TRBD1 (5 bases). V lost 0 bases, J lost 5 bases, and 19 bases lay in between. CDR3 size: 17 residues. CDR1 and CDR2 from the germline V gene are LNHNV and YYDKDF (reference sequence). This chain's CDR3 is CATSREPKARGETEAFF. CDR3 nucleotides: TGTGCCACCAGCAGAGAACCCAAAGCTCGGGGGGAAACTGAAGCTTTCTTT.

The chain combines TRBV5-1 with TRBJ1-2, with D possibly matching TRBD1 (6 bases). The CDR3 covers 13 residues. With 4 bases removed from V and 6 bases from J, the gap between germline ends came to 13 bases. The germline V gene has CDR1 SGHRS and CDR2 YFSETQ. CDR3 sequence reads: CASSLDSQDGYTF. In DNA, the CDR3 is TGCGCCAGCAGCCTGGACAGTCAGGATGGCTACACCTTC.

The J gene is TRBJ2-1, the V gene TRBV11-3; 14 bases agree with TRBD2. The CDR3 consists of 15 residues. CDR1 is SGHNT, CDR2 YENEEA, per germline. Trimming removed 5 bases from V and 13 bases from J; junction bases left unmatched: 10. Written as DNA, the CDR3 is TGTGCCAGCAGCAGAACCGGACTAGCGGGGGGAAGACAGTTCTTC. Its translation: CASSRTGLAGGRQFF.

V is TRBV2 and J is TRBJ2-2; 8 bases map to TRBD2. Germline V gene sequence: CDR1 SNHLY, CDR2 FYNNEI. The CDR3 loop spans 15 amino acids. V lost 6 bases to trimming and J lost 5 bases; unmatched junction nucleotides: 8. Here the CDR3 reads CASRVSGTLTGELFF. The CDR3 bases are TGTGCCAGCAGGGTTAGCGGGACTCTTACCGGGGAGCTGTTTTTT.

J is TRBJ2-7 and V is TRBV6-5; no clear D. The CDR3 runs 14 residues. CDR1 is MNHEY and CDR2 is SVGAGI in the germline V gene. V lost 2 bases, J lost 2 bases, and 10 bases lay in between. CDR3 bases: TGTGCCAGCAGTTACGCTGATGAGGCCTACGAGCAGTACTTC. It translates to CASSYADEAYEQYF.

The table lists this clone with a few counts. DNA of the CDR3: TGTGCCAGCAGGGACAGGGTTGGGAGTGAAAAACTGTTTTTT. Protein: CASRDRVGSEKLFF. The rearrangement joins TRBV2 to TRBJ1-4; 8 bases are a match to TRBD1. The CDR3 spans 14 residues. Germline CDR1 reads SNHLY; CDR2 reads FYNNEI. V shed 6 bases, J shed 7 bases, and the junction held 7 bases outside the gene matches. Looking up the rest from reference TRBV2 and TRBJ1-4 gives the full variable domain: EPEVTQTPSHQVTQMGQEVILRCVPISNHLYFYWYRQILGQKVEFLVSFYNNEISEKSEIFDDQFSVERPDGSNFTLKIRSTKLEDSAMYFCASRDRVGSEKLFFGSGTQLSVL.

CDR3 amino acids: CASSPRTGQLQETQYF. In nucleotides, the CDR3 is TGTGCCAGCAGCCCCCGTACGGGACAGTTACAAGAGACCCAGTACTTC. V gene TRBV9 combines with J gene TRBJ2-5, with 7 bases fitting TRBD1. This CDR3 region has 16 residues. Germline V CDR1 and CDR2: SGDLS, YYNGEE. J gave up 2 bases and V 4 bases, and 11 bases lay outside the gene matches.

This clone was recorded a few times. This rearrangement joins TRBV4-2 to TRBJ2-2; 8 nucleotides agree with TRBD1. Germline V gives CDR1 LGHNA, CDR2 YNFKEQ. The CDR3 loop spans 16 amino acids. The J segment lost 5 bases and the V segment lost 1 base, leaving 6 bases of the junction unmatched. The CDR3 loop is CASSQGPGQVTGELFF. The CDR3 nucleotides are TGTGCCAGCAGCCAAGGCCCGGGACAGGTGACCGGGGAGCTGTTTTTT.

The sample holds one count of this clone. The rearrangement uses TRBV27 and TRBJ2-7; no definite D call. The ends were cut back, 2 bases at V and 2 bases at J, with 10 bases in the middle. This CDR3 has 14 residues. The germline gives CDR1 MNHEY, CDR2 SMNVEV (reference sequence). CDR3 protein: CASSLTVPTYEQYF. CDR3 nucleotide sequence: TGTGCCAGCAGTTTAACGGTCCCAACCTACGAGCAGTACTTC.

The chain combines TRBV19 with TRBJ1-6, with TRBD1 identical over 9 bases. Germline assignment: CDR1 LNHDA and CDR2 SQIVND (reference sequence). V lost 4 bases and J lost 16; bases outside the gene matches: 11. CDR3 size: 14 residues. DNA of the CDR3: TGTGCCAGTAGTAATGGACAGGGGCACTTCCCTCTCCACTTT. Translation gives CASSNGQGHFPLHF.

V is TRBV25-1 and J is TRBJ1-2; TRBD1 agrees at 9 bases. J was trimmed by 7 bases and V by 4 bases; bases with no gene match: 4. The CDR3 loop spans 13 amino acids. The germline CDR1 and CDR2 sequences are MGHDK and SYGVNS. The CDR3 protein is CASSGGQGIGYTF. CDR3 nucleotide sequence: TGTGCCAGCAGTGGGGGACAGGGTATTGGCTACACCTTC.

This chain links TRBV7-9 with TRBJ1-1; weak D call: TRBD1 (5 bases). V gave up 2 bases and J gave up 0 bases, with 10 bases separating them. CDR1 is SEHNR and CDR2 is FQNEAQ in the germline V gene (reference sequence). The CDR3 sequence is 15 residues long. CDR3 nucleotides: TGTGCCAGCAGCTTACTCGGGGGGATGAACACTGAAGCTTTCTTT. Amino acids: CASSLLGGMNTEAFF.

This clone was observed a few times. The J gene is TRBJ1-2, the V gene TRBV28, with 8 bases fitting TRBD1. The CDR3 extends over 15 amino acids. J lost 6 bases, V lost 1 base, and 7 bases had no gene match. Germline CDR1 is MDHEN and CDR2 is SYDVKM. The CDR3 loop reads CASSLYSGQGDGYTF. The CDR3 DNA reads TGTGCCAGCAGTTTATACTCTGGACAGGGAGATGGCTACACCTTC.

This chain connects TRBV5-1 to TRBJ2-7; D might be TRBD2 (5 bases). The germline CDR1 and CDR2 sequences are SGHRS and YFSETQ. V lost 2 bases to trimming and J lost 6 bases, with 9 bases between them. The CDR3 extends over 12 amino acids. This CDR3 reads CASSFGGIEQYF. The CDR3 nucleotides read TGCGCCAGCAGCTTCGGAGGAATCGAGCAGTACTTC.